Listed below are T cell receptor beta chains from one sample, sequenced in a study of identical twins. Using its own MiXCR run on the 5' RACE reads, TCRdb lists one record per CDR3 protein. This table holds under 300,000 distinct CDR3 sequences, about 8.9% found once. These records were also assigned to another study, of yellow fever vaccine responses in identical twins.

Sequenced sample: CD8+ T cells sorted from blood. All receptors derive from a woman aged 18-29 years in good health. The CDR3 runs from the conserved cysteine through the conserved F or W. Each record gives: D gene, J gene, V gene, clone size, CDR3 protein, CDR3 DNA. A D gene is named only where the DNA matches it firmly. Size values are once, few and many counts, or a class for expanded clones, and some rows have none.

D: TRBD2
J: TRBJ2-3
V: TRBV7-9
size: -
CDR3: CASLWGGRTDTQYF
DNA: TGTGCCTCCCTATGGGGGGGAAGAACAGATACGCAGTATTTT

D: -
J: TRBJ2-5
V: TRBV7-9
size: few
CDR3: CALGQPQYF
DNA: TGTGCCCTCGGCCAACCCCAGTACTTC

D: -
J: TRBJ2-7
V: TRBV29-1
size: few
CDR3: CSFRERDYEQYF
DNA: TGCAGCTTCAGGGAAAGGGATTACGAGCAGTACTTC

D: TRBD1
J: TRBJ2-1
V: TRBV30
size: -
CDR3: CAWTRTGDNEQFF
DNA: TGTGCCTGGACAAGGACAGGGGACAATGAGCAGTTCTTC

D: TRBD1
J: TRBJ2-1
V: TRBV7-9
size: many
CDR3: CASSSARGLVDEQFF
DNA: TGTGCCAGCAGCTCCGCTAGGGGGCTAGTTGATGAGCAGTTCTTC

D: -
J: TRBJ2-7
V: TRBV7-6
size: many
CDR3: CASSFTGLGDEQYF
DNA: TGTGCCAGCAGCTTCACCGGGTTGGGCGACGAGCAGTACTTC

D: -
J: TRBJ2-1
V: TRBV3-1
size: -
CDR3: CASSQDFPASVLRHEQFF
DNA: TGTGCCAGCAGCCAAGATTTTCCGGCTAGCGTTCTAAGGCATGAGCAGTTCTTC

D: TRBD2
J: TRBJ2-5
V: TRBV7-9
size: -
CDR3: CASSSLWERETETQYF
DNA: TGTGCCAGCAGCTCCCTGTGGGAGCGGGAGACGGAGACCCAGTACTTC

D: TRBD2
J: TRBJ2-3
V: TRBV6-2/TRBV6-3
size: -
CDR3: CASTLSRQLTGGTDTQYF
DNA: TGTGCCAGCACCCTCTCGCGACAACTAACCGGGGGGACAGATACGCAGTATTTT

D: -
J: TRBJ2-5
V: TRBV4-2
size: few
CDR3: CASSQPDRDGLETQYF
DNA: TGTGCCAGCAGCCAACCCGACCGAGACGGGTTAGAGACCCAGTACTTC